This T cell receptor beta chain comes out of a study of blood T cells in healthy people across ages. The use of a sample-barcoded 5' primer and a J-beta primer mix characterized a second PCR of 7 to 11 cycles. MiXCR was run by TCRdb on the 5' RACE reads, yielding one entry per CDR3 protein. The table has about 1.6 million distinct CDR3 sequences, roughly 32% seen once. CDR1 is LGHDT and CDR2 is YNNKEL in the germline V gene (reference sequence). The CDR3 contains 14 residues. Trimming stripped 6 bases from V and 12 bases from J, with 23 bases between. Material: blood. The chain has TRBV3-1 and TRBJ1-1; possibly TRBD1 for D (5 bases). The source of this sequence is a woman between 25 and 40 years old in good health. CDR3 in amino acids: CASRIGYSGGKTFF. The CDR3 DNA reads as TGTGCCAGCAGGATTGGATATTCGGGGGGGAAAACTTTCTTT.